This entry lists 12 T cell receptor beta chains sequenced from one sample in a study of identifying expanded T cells in peripheral blood. Generated by immunoSEQ multiplex PCR, the TCRdb table keeps only in-frame clones and is missing some. This table has 60,000 to 80,000 clones, about 90% appearing once. Source material: blood. The origin of the receptors is a person aged 18-70 years in good health.

This CDR3 reads CSVAGGNTEAFF. The CDR3 DNA is TGCAGCGTTGCAGGGGGGAACACTGAAGCTTTCTTT. This sequence joins TRBV29-1 and TRBJ1-1, with TRBD1 matching 7 bases. The CDR3 runs 12 residues. The junction had 0 bases not matched to a gene; V was cut back by 4 bases and J by 1 base. Germline V gene lookup returns CDR1 SQVTM and CDR2 ANQGSEA.

The CDR3 DNA follows: TGTGCCAGCAGTTTAAGTAGCGGGGGGGCCCGGGATACGCAGTATTTT. Translation gives CASSLSSGGARDTQYF. The chain recombines TRBV27 with TRBJ2-3; 11 bases fit TRBD2. Germline values: CDR1 MNHEY, CDR2 SMNVEV (reference sequence). Unmatched junction bases numbered 7, after V lost 2 bases and J lost 6 bases. The CDR3 totals 16 residues.

V is TRBV7-9 and J is TRBJ2-5; the D call may be TRBD1 or TRBD2 (5 bases each). This CDR3 has 15 residues. Trimming cost V 4 bases and J 5 bases, with 17 bases left between them. CDR1 is SEHNR and CDR2 is FQNEAQ in the germline V gene (reference sequence). CDR3 protein: CASSSGTAIRETQYF. As DNA, the CDR3 is TGTGCCAGCAGCTCCGGGACGGCCATTAGGGAGACCCAGTACTTC.

The rearrangement uses TRBV11-2 and TRBJ1-2; possibly TRBD1 for D (5 bases). V was shortened by 1 base and J by 4 bases, with 19 bases between the two germline ends. Germline V gene sequence: CDR1 SGHAT, CDR2 FQNNGV. The CDR3 is 17 residues long. The CDR3 protein is CASSLAYGGMGFYGYTF. The CDR3 nucleotides read TGTGCCAGCAGCTTAGCCTATGGGGGAATGGGATTCTATGGCTACACCTTC. The variable domain in full, completed from reference TRBV11-2 and TRBJ1-2, reads EAGVAQSPRYKIIEKRQSVAFWCNPISGHATLYWYQQILGQGPKLLIQFQNNGVVDDSQLPKDRFSAERLKGVDSTLKIQPAKLEDSAVYLCASSLAYGGMGFYGYTFGSGTRLTVV.

This clone is a singleton in its sample. The chain joins TRBV5-1 to TRBJ2-7, with 8 positions matching TRBD1. V gave up 4 bases and J gave up 1 base; unmatched junction bases: 4. The CDR3 sequence is 14 residues long. Per germline, CDR1 SGHRS and CDR2 YFSETQ. The CDR3 loop is CASSPDRESYEQYF. The CDR3 nucleotides are TGCGCCAGCAGCCCGGACAGGGAATCCTACGAGCAGTACTTC.

The chain carries TRBV4-1 and TRBJ2-5, with 7 positions matching TRBD2. After removal of 5 bases from V and 1 base from J, the junction contained 4 bases not matched to a gene. This CDR3 spans 14 amino acids. Germline lookup yields CDR1 MGHRA and CDR2 YSYEKL. The CDR3 DNA sequence: TGCGCCAGCAGCACCCAGCGGGGCCAAGAGACCCAGTACTTC. This encodes CASSTQRGQETQYF.

V usage is TRBV11-2 and J usage is TRBJ1-5; D call uncertain. The CDR3 length is 13 residues. Germline V gene lookup returns CDR1 SGHAT and CDR2 FQNNGV. V dropped 6 bases and J dropped 7 bases, with 13 bases sitting between them. The CDR3 DNA is TGTGCCAGCAGGTCGATGGGTGACCAGCCCCAGCATTTT. This translates into CASRSMGDQPQHF.

This clone was seen a handful of times. J is TRBJ1-2 and V is TRBV11-2; unclear D gene. The CDR3 extends over 13 amino acids. CDR1 is SGHAT and CDR2 is FQNNGV in the germline V gene. The V and J ends lost 3 bases and 7 bases respectively, with 12 bases between them. CDR3 coding DNA: TGTGCCAGCAGCTTTGGAGGGAATGGTGGCTACACCTTC. It encodes CASSFGGNGGYTF.

The V call is TRBV6-5, the J call TRBJ2-1, with D perhaps TRBD1 or TRBD2 (6 bases each). V was trimmed by 5 bases and J by 10 bases, leaving 21 bases between them. CDR3 size: 15 residues. The V gene's germline CDR1 is MNHEY and CDR2 SVGAGI. CDR3 residues: CASSPEGGTLREQFF. For the CDR3, the DNA is TGTGCCAGCAGTCCCGAAGGGGGGACCCTAAGGGAGCAGTTCTTC.

The CDR3 region has the DNA TGTGCCAGCAGCCCCGGCAGGGTCGCCTACGAGCAGTACTTC. Translated, it gives CASSPGRVAYEQYF. V usage is TRBV9 and J usage is TRBJ2-7; possibly TRBD1 for D (5 bases). CDR3 length: 14 residues. Per germline, CDR1 SGDLS and CDR2 YYNGEE. V was clipped by 4 bases and J by 2 bases, with 13 bases between them.

The V gene is TRBV5-4, the J gene TRBJ2-7; 8 nucleotides match TRBD2. Per germline, CDR1 SGHNT and CDR2 YYREEE (reference sequence). Trimming cost V 3 bases and J 6 bases; bases outside gene matches: 8. The CDR3 loop spans 14 amino acids. The CDR3 sequence: CASSSGGVRVEQYF. CDR3 DNA sequence: TGTGCCAGCAGCTCCGGGGGGGTGCGCGTCGAGCAGTACTTC.

V usage is TRBV4-3 and J usage is TRBJ1-4, with D possibly TRBD1 on 6 matching bases. There are 14 residues in the CDR3. Germline CDR1 reads LGHNA; CDR2 reads YSLEER. V was clipped by 0 bases and J by 8 bases, with 10 bases between them. The CDR3, as DNA: TGCGCCAGCAGCCAAGATAGGACAGTAGAAAAACTGTTTTTT. Translation: CASSQDRTVEKLFF.